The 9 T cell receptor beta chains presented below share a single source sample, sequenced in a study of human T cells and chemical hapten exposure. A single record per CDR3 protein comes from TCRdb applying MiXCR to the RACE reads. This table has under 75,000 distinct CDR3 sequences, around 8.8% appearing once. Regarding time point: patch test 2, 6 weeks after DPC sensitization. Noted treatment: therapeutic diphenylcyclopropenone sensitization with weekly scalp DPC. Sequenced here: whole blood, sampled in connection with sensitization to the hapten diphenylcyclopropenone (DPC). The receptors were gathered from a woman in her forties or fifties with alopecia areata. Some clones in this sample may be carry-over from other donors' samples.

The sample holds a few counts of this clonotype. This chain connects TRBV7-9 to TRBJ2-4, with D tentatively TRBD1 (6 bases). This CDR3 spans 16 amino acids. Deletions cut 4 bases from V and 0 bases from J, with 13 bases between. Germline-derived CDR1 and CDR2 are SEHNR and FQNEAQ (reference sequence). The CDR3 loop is CASSSTGPVAKNIQYF. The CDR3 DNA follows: TGTGCCAGCAGCTCAACAGGGCCGGTAGCCAAAAACATTCAGTACTTC.

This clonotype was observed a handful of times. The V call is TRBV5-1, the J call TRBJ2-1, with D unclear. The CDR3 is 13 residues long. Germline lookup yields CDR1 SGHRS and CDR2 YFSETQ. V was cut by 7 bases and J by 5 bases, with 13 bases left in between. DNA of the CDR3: TGCGCCAGCCGGACCTACCAAGACAATGAGCAGTTCTTC. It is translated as CASRTYQDNEQFF. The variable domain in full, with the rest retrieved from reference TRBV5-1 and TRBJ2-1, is KAGVTQTPRYLIKTRGQQVTLSCSPISGHRSVSWYQQTPGQGLQFLFEYFSETQRNKGNFPGRFSGRQFSNSRSEMNVSTLELGDSALYLCASRTYQDNEQFFGPGTRLTVL.

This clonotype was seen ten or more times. Here the CDR3 reads CASSPPGQHSPLHF. CDR3 nucleotide sequence: TGTGCCAGCAGTCCTCCGGGACAACATTCACCCCTCCACTTT. The chain links TRBV12-3 or TRBV12-4 to TRBJ1-6; possibly TRBD1 for D (6 bases). V was clipped by 5 bases and J by 8 bases, with 13 bases between them. The CDR3 loop spans 14 amino acids.

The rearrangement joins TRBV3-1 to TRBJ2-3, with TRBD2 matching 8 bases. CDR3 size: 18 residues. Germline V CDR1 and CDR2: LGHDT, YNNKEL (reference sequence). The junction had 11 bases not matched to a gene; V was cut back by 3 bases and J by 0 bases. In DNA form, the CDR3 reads TGTGCCAGCAGCCATAGAACGTCTAGCGGGCGTAGCACAGATACGCAGTATTTT. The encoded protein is CASSHRTSSGRSTDTQYF.

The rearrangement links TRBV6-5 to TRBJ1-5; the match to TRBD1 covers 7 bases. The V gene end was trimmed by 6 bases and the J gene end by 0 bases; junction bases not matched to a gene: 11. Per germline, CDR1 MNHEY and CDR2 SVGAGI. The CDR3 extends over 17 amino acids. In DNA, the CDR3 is TGTGCCAGCAGGTACCGGGACAGAGTATCTAGCAATCAGCCCCAGCATTTT. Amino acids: CASRYRDRVSSNQPQHF.

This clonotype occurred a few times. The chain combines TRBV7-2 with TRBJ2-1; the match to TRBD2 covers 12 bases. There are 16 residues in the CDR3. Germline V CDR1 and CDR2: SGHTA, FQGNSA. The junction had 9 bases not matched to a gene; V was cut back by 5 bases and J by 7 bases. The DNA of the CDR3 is TGTGCCAGCAGCACTTCTAGCGGGGGGGCGAGAAATGAGCAGTTCTTC. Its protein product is CASSTSSGGARNEQFF.

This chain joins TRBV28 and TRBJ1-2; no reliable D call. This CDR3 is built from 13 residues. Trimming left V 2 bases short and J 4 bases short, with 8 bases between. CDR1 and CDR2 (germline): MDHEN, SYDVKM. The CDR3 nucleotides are TGTGCCAGCAGTTTAGGCAGTCCCTATGGCTACACCTTC. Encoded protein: CASSLGSPYGYTF.

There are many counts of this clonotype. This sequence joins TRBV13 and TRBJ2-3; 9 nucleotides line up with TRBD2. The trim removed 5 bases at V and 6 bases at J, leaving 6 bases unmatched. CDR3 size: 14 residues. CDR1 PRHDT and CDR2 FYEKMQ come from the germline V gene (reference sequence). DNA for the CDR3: TGTGCCAGCAGCCAGGGACTAGCCGTTGATACGCAGTATTTT. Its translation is CASSQGLAVDTQYF. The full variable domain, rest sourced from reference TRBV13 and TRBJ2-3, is AAGVIQSPRHLIKEKRETATLKCYPIPRHDTVYWYQQGPGQDPQFLISFYEKMQSDKGSIPDRFSAQQFSDYHSELNMSSLELGDSALYFCASSQGLAVDTQYFGPGTRLTVL.

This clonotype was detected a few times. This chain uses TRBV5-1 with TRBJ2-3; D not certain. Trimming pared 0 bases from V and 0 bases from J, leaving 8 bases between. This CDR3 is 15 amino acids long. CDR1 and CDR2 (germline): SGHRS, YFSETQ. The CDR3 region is CASSLDVSSTDTQYF. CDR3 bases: TGCGCCAGCAGCTTGGACGTTTCTAGCACAGATACGCAGTATTTT.